This T cell receptor (beta chain) was documented in a study of CD8+ T cells in alopecia areata. Study-level information: After 6 to 18 months of tofacitinib, follow-up continued 6 months off drug.

Reverse transcribed after extraction, RNA yielded cDNA as the sequencing template. TCRdb's copy holds only in-frame clones and misses some; the assay was immunoSEQ multiplex PCR. The repertoire holds 90,000 to 100,000 clones, 50% to 75% seen once, with 15% to 18% in the top ten. Described treatment: oral pan-JAK inhibitor, 5-10 mg twice daily. Details on this clone: Its antigen is still unknown.

Overall study results and limits: Tofacitinib delivered significant drops in scalp clonality and in expanded CD8+ clones among the top 100. Higher clonality and more expanded CD8+ clones appeared in lesional than normal scalp.

V was shortened by 7 bases and J by 1 base, with 7 bases between the two germline ends. CDR3 length: 13 residues. The germline V gene encodes CDR1 MNHNS and CDR2 SASEGT. The chain carries TRBV6-1 and TRBJ2-2; D ambiguous. Sequences were derived from CD8+ T cells sorted from blood, sampled at week 4, from a patient treated with tofacitinib. The sequence was collected from a human donor with alopecia areata. CDR3 amino acids: CASKTENTGELFF. CDR3 sequence (DNA): TGTGCCAGCAAAACAGAGAACACCGGGGAGCTGTTTTTT.